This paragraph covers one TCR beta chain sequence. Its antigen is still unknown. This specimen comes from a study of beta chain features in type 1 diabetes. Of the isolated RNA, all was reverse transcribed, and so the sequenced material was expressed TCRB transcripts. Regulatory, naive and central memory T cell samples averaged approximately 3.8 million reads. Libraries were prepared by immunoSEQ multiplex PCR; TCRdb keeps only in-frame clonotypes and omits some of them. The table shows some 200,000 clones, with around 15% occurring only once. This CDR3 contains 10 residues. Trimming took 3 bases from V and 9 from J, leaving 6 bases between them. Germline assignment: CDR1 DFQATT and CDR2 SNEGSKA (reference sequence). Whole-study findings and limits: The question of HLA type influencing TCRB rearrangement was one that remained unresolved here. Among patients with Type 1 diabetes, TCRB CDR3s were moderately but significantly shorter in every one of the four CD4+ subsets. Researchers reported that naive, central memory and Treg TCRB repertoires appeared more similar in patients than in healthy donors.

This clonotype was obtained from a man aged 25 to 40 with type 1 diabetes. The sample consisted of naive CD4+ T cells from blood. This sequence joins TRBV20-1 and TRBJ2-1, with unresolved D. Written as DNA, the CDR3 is TGCAGTGCTAGCGGGTTTGAGCAGTTCTTC. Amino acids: CSASGFEQFF.